The T cell receptor (beta chain) described here comes from a study of blood T cell repertoires in COVID-19. On the study more broadly: T cells, B-cell-depleted T cells, or PBMCs provided the cDNA or gDNA that served as material.

This clone has a single count. Some clones are missing from TCRdb's copy, which holds only in-frame ones; the method was immunoSEQ multiplex PCR. Seen here are roughly 100,000 clones, 87% observed once, and the top ten hold roughly 5.6%. Trimming shortened V by 5 bases and J by 1 base, and 11 bases separated the two germline ends. The CDR3 loop spans 14 amino acids. Germline V gene lookup returns CDR1 MNHEY and CDR2 SVGAGI. J is TRBJ1-1 and V is TRBV6-5; D remains unclear. The receptor comes from a woman aged 50 to 60 with COVID-19, enrolled during active disease. The sequenced sample was peripheral blood. The CDR3: CASSLQSQNTEAFF. DNA for the CDR3: TGTGCCAGCAGTCTACAGAGCCAGAACACTGAAGCTTTCTTT.